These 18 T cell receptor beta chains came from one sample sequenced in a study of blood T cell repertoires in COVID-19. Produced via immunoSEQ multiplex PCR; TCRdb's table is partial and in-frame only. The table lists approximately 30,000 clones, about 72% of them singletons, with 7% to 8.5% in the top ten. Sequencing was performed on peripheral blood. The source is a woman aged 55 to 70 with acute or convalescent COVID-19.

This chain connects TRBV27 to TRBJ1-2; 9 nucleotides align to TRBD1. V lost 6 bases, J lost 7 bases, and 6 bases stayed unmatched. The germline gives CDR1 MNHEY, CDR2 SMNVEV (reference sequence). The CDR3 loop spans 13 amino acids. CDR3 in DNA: TGTGCCAGCAGAGGACAGGGGTGGATTGGCTACACCTTC. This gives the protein CASRGQGWIGYTF.

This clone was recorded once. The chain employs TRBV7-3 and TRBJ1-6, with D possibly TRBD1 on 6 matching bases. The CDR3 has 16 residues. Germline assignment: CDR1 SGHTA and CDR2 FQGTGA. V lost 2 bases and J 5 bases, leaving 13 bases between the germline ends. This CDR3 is CASSLEQGGNNSPLHF. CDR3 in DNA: TGTGCCAGCAGCTTAGAACAGGGAGGGAATAATTCACCCCTCCACTTT. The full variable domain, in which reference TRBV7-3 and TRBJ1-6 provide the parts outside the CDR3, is GAGVSQTPSNKVTEKGKYVELRCDPISGHTALYWYRQSLGQGPEFLIYFQGTGAADDSGLPNDRFFAVRPEGSVSTLKIQRTERGDSAVYLCASSLEQGGNNSPLHFGNGTRLTVT.

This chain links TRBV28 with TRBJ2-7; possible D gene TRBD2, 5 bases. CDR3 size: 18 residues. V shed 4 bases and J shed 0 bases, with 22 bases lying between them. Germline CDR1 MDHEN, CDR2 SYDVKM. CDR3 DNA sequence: TGTGCCAGCAGTTCGTCCCTCTTGGAGCGGCCCAGCTCCTACGAGCAGTACTTC. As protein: CASSSSLLERPSSYEQYF.

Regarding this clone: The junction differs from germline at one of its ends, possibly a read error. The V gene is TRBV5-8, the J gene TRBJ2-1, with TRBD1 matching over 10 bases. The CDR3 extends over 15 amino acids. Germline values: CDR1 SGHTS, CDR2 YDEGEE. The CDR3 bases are TGTGCCAGCATCTTGCGGGACAGGGGAGTCAATGAGCAGTTCTTC. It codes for CASILRDRGVNEQFF.

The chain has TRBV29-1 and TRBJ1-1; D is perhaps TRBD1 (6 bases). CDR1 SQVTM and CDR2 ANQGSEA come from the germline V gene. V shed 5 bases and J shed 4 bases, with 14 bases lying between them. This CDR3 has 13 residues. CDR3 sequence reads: CSVRPDRSTEAFF. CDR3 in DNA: TGCAGCGTTCGACCCGACAGGTCCACTGAAGCTTTCTTT.

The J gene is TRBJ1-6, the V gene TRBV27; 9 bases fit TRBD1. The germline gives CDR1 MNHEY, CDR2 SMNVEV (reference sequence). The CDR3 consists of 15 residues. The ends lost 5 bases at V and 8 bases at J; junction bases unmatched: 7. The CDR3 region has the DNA TGTGCCAGCAGTCGAGGGACAGGGAGGGATTCACCCCTCCACTTT. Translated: CASSRGTGRDSPLHF.

DNA of the CDR3: TGTGCCAGCAGTGAAGGACAGGGGCGAAACACCATATATTTT. Protein: CASSEGQGRNTIYF. The V and J genes are TRBV6-1 and TRBJ1-3; 8 nucleotides line up with TRBD1. The CDR3 runs 14 residues. Germline V gene sequence: CDR1 MNHNS, CDR2 SASEGT. The V segment lost 1 base and the J segment 5 bases; nucleotides outside the gene matches: 1.

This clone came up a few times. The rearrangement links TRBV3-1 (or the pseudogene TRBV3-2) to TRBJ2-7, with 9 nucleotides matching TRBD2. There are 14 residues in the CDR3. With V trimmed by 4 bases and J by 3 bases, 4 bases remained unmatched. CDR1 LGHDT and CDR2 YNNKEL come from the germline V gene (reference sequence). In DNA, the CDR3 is TGTGCCAGCAGCCCGGGACTAGCAAACTACGAGCAGTACTTC. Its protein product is CASSPGLANYEQYF.

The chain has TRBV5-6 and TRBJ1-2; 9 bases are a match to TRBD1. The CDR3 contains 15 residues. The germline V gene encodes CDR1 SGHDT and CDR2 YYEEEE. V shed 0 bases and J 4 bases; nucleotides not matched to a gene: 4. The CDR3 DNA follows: TGTGCCAGCAGCTTGGGGGACAGGGTCTTCTATGGCTACACCTTC. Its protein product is CASSLGDRVFYGYTF.

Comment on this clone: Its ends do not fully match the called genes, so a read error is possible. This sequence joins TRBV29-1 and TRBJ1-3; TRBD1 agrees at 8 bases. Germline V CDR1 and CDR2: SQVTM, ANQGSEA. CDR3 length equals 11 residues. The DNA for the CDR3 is TGCAGCGCCGTAACACAGGGGGGAATGGTCTTC. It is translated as CSAVTQGGMVF.

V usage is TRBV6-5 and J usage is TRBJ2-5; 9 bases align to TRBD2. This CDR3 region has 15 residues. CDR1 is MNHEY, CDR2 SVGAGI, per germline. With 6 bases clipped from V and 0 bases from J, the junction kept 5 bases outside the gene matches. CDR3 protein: CASRLAGGYQETQYF. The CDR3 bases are TGTGCCAGCAGACTCGCGGGGGGGTACCAAGAGACCCAGTACTTC.

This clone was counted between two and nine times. DNA of the CDR3: TGTGCCAGCGCCCAGGGCCCTGGAAACACCATATATTTT. Protein product: CASAQGPGNTIYF. The genes are TRBV12-3 or TRBV12-4 and TRBJ1-3; a weak D match, TRBD1 (5 bases). The CDR3 has 13 amino acids. V was trimmed by 8 bases and J by 2 bases, leaving 10 bases between them.

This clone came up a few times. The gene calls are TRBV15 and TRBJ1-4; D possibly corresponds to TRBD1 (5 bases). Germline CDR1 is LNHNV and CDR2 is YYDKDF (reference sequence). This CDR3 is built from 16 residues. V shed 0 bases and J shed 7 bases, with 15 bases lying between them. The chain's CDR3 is CATSRDGGEGGEKLFF. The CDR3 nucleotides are TGTGCCACCAGCAGAGACGGGGGTGAGGGAGGTGAAAAACTGTTTTTT.

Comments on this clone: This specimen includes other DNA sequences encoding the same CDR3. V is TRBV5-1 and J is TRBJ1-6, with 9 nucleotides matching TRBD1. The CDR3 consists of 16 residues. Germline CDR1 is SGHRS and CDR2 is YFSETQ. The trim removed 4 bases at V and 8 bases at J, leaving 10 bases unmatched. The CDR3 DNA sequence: TGCGCCAGCAGCCTGGCCCTGGGACAGGGCGATTCACCCCTCCACTTT. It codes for CASSLALGQGDSPLHF.

The CDR3 region has the DNA TGTGCCAGCTCCGAAGGGACAGGTTTCTACGAGCAGTACTTC. Its translation: CASSEGTGFYEQYF. The J gene is TRBJ2-7, the V gene TRBV18; 8 bases match TRBD1. The length of the CDR3 is 14 residues. The junction had 7 bases not matched to a gene; V was cut back by 6 bases and J by 3 bases. Germline V gene sequence: CDR1 KGHSH, CDR2 LQKENI.

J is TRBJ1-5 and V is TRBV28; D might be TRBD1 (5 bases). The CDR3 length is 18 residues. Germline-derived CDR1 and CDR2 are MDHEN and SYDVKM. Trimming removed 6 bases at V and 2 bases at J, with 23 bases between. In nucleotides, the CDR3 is TGTGCCAGCAGCAACCTCCTTCGGGGGAGTTCGGGCAATCAGCCCCAGCATTTT. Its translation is CASSNLLRGSSGNQPQHF.

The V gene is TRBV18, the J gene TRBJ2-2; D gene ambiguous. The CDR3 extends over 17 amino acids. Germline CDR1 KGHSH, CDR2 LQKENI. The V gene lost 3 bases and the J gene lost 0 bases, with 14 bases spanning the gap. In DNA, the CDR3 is TGTGCCAGCTCACCGGTTGGGCAGAGCTCGAACACCGGGGAGCTGTTTTTT. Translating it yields CASSPVGQSSNTGELFF.

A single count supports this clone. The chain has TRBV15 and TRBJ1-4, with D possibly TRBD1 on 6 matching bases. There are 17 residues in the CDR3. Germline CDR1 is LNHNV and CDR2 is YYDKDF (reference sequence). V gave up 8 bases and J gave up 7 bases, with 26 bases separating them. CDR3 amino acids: CATGQDSSSLRGEKLFF. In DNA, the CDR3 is TGTGCCACCGGCCAGGACAGTTCCTCACTGCGCGGTGAAAAACTGTTTTTT.